This paragraph reports one TCR beta chain. A few counts support this clonotype. Its antigen is not yet known. No base-level quality is on record; no much larger clone is a single base apart. Library preparation employed 5' RACE. Sequencing used an Illumina HiSeq 2500. A second PCR of about 6 to 11 cycles was performed with a sample-barcoded 5' primer and a J-beta primer mix. Each TCR beta cDNA molecule received a unique molecular identifier from a template-switch 5' adaptor carrying 12 random nucleotides. Each sample yielded at least 2.5 million CDR3-containing paired-end reads. First-strand cDNA was synthesized from all RNA with the Mint cDNA synthesis kit, primed by a TRBC-specific oligonucleotide. After uracil-DNA glycosylase treatment, a first 18-cycle PCR used universal primers M1SS and BC2_uni_R on all cDNA. The source study handled its data this way. Normalization of each sample was performed by random selection of 1 million high-quality reads, each carrying a distinct molecular identifier. Instead of being binned into consensus sequences, reads with shared molecular identifiers were discarded. CDR3 identification, clonotype clustering and error correction used MiTCR with a Q25 quality threshold and the strictest error-elimination algorithm. A nonparametric unseen species model using Euler transformation provided a lower-bound estimate of total TCR beta diversity. The raw public reads went through TCRdb reprocessing: fastp at Q25, MiXCR clone calling, in-frame beta chains kept. Entries that share a CDR3 protein sequence are merged under the most common genes and DNA. TCRdb, not the authors, supplied the V and J calls. This sample is represented by 800,000 to 900,000 distinct CDR3 sequences; around 62% of them were singletons. About 27% of the sample is taken by the ten largest.

Systemically healthy Caucasian individuals from Russia, approximately 39 in total and aged about 6 to 95 years, were included as donors. Around 10 milliliters of peripheral blood were collected from each donor into EDTA-treated Vacutainer tubes. Ficoll-Paque density-gradient centrifugation was used to isolate PBMCs, with at least 6.5 million obtained per sample. Total RNA was extracted from PBMCs with Trizol reagent, with at least 5.5 micrograms obtained per sample. For every donor, flow cytometry on a PBMC aliquot measured the percentage of naive CD45RAhigh/CD27high T cells. This sample stems from a study of blood T cells in healthy people across ages (dated by TCRdb to the mid-2010s). General notes on the study: Template switching captured roughly one uniquely barcoded TCR beta cDNA molecule per two T cells in model experiments. Using the same blood draw, the study looked at two additional independent replicas of 1 million unique cDNA reads for two donors, one aged 18 to 30 and the other aged 80 or older. To track age-related changes in TCR beta repertoire diversity, the study relied on deep sequencing normalized with unique cDNA molecular identifiers. To avoid experimental bias, donors of different ages were randomly spread across the sequencing lanes. Donors were grouped into four age groups: young (average 16 years), middle-aged (around 39), aged (approximately 67) and long-lived (just over 80).

Study-wide conclusions, independent of this receptor: Compared with the aged group, more naive CD4+ T cells, fewer expanded clones and increased TCR diversity were shown by the long-lived group, suggesting age selection. Total diversity estimates from one million sequenced T cells were considered lower bounds and underestimates. The percentage of naive T cells measured by flow cytometry correlated strongly with observed TCR beta diversity. The CMV infection status of donors was not known, potentially confounding age-related changes in expanded clonotypes. Conclusive comparison of naive and antigen-experienced compartments was prevented by the profiling of bulk unsorted PBMCs. As age increased, observed TCR beta diversity per million T cells dropped in a roughly linear way, and a significant reduction was already evident by age 40.

Reading the germline V gene gives CDR1 MGHRA and CDR2 YSYEKL. Compared with germline, V lacks 4 bases and J lacks 2 bases; bases without a gene match: 12. The CDR3 goes from the cysteine to the phenylalanine over 17 residues. Left in the record is the CDR3 DNA by itself, 51 bases read in frame from the first base. The V and J genes are TRBV4-1 and TRBJ2-5, with 8 middle bases fitting TRBD2. This clonotype was sampled from a man under 40 in good health. The specimen was blood. The CDR3 amino acid sequence is: CASSPSRAAGVQETQYF. The DNA reads TGCGCCAGCAGCCCCTCTCGGGCAGCGGGGGTTCAAGAGACCCAGTACTTC.